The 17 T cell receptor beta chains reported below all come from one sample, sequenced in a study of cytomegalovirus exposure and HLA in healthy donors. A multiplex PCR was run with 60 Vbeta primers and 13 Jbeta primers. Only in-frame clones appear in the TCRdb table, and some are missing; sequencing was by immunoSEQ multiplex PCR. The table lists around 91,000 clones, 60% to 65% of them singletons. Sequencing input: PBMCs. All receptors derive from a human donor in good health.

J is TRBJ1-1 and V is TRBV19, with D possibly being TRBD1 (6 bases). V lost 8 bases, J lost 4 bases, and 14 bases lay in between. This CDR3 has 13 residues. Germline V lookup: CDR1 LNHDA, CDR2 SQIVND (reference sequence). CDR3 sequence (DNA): TGTGCCAGTTGGCCCCCGGACAGCACTGAAGCTTTCTTT. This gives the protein CASWPPDSTEAFF.

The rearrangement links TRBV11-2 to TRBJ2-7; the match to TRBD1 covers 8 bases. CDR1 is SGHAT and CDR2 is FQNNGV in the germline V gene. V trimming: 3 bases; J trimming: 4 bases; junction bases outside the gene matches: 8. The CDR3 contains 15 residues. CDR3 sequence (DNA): TGTGCCAGCAGCTTCACGGGACAGGCAAGTTACGAGCAGTACTTC. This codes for CASSFTGQASYEQYF.

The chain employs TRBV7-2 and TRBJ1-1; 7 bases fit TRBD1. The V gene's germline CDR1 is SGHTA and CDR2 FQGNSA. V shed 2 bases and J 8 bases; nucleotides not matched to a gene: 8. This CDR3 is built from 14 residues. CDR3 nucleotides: TGTGCCAGCAGCTTACACGGGACAGTCAGAGAAGCTTTCTTT. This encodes CASSLHGTVREAFF.

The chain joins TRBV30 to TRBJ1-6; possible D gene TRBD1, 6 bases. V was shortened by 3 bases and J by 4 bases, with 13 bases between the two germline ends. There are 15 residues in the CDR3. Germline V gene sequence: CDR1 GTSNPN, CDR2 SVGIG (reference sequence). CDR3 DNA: TGTGCCTGGAGACACCCAGGGGCTTATAATTCACCCCTCCACTTT. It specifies CAWRHPGAYNSPLHF.

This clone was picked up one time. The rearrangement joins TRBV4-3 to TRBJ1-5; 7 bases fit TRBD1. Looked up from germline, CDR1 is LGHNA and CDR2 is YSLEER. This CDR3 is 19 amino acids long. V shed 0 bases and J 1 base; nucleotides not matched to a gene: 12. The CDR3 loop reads CASSQDIIQGRVSNQPQHF. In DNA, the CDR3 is TGCGCCAGCAGCCAAGATATCATACAGGGGCGGGTCAGCAATCAGCCCCAGCATTTT.

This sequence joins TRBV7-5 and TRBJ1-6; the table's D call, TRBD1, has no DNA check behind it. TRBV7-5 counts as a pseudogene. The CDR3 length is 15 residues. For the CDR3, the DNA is TGTGTCAGAAGCTTAGCCCTTTCAGGGGACGAGGGCCTCCACTTT. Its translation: CVRSLALSGDEGLHF.

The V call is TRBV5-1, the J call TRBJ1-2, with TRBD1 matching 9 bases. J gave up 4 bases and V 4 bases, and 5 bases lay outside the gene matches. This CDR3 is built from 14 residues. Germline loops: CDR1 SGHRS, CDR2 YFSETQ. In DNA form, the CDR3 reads TGCGCCAGCAGCGTACAGGGGGCCCGCTATGGCTACACCTTC. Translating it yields CASSVQGARYGYTF.

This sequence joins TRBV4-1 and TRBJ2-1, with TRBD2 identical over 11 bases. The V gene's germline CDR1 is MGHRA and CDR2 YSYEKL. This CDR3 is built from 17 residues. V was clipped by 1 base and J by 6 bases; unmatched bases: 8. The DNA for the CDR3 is TGCGCCAGCAGCCAAGGACTAGCGGGACGCGTCTCCAATGAGCAGTTCTTC. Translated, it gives CASSQGLAGRVSNEQFF.

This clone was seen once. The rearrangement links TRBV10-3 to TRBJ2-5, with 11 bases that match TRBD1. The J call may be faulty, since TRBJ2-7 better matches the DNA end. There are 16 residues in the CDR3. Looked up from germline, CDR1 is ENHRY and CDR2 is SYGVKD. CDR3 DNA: TGTGCCATCAGTTACAGCCGGGACAGGGGGTCCTACGAGCAGTACTTC. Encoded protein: CAISYSRDRGSYEQYF.

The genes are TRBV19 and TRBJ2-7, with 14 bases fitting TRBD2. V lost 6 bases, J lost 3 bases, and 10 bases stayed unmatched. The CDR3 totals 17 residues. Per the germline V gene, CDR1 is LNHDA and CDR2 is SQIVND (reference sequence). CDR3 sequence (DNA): TGTGCCAGTAGCCATGCTGACGGACTAGCGGGGGGCTACGAGCAGTACTTC. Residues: CASSHADGLAGGYEQYF.

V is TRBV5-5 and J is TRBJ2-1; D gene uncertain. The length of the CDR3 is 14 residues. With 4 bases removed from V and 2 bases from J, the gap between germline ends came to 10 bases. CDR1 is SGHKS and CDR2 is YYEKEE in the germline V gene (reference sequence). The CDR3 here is CASSAVATYNEQFF. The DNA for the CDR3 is TGTGCCAGCAGCGCCGTCGCGACCTACAATGAGCAGTTCTTC.

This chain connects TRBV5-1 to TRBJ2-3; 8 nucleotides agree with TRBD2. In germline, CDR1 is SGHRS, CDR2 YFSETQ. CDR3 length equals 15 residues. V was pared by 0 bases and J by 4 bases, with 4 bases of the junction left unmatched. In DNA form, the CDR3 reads TGCGCCAGCAGCTTGGACGGACTAGCAGCAGATACGCAGTATTTT. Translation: CASSLDGLAADTQYF.

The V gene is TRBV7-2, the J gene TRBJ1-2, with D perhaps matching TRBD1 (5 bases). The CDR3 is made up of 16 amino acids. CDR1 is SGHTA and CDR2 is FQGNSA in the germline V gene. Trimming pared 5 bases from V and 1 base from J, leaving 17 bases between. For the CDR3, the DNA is TGTGCCAGCAGCCAGGGTCCCTGGCAGGTTAACTATGGCTACACCTTC. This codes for CASSQGPWQVNYGYTF.

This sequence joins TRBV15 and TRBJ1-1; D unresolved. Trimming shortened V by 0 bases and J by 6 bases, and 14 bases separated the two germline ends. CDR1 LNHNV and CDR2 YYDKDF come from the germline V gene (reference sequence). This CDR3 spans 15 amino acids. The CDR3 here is CATSRDLEGWAEAFF. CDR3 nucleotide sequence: TGTGCCACCAGCAGAGATCTTGAGGGTTGGGCTGAAGCTTTCTTT.

The CDR3 DNA reads as TGTGCCAGCAGCCAACGCACAGGGCTGAACACCGGGGAGCTGTTTTTT. Its translation is CASSQRTGLNTGELFF. The gene calls are TRBV14 and TRBJ2-2; a weak D match, TRBD1 (6 bases). CDR1 and CDR2 (germline): SGHDN, FVKESK. The germline V and J ends were trimmed by 2 bases and 1 base, with 11 bases remaining between them. The CDR3 consists of 16 residues.

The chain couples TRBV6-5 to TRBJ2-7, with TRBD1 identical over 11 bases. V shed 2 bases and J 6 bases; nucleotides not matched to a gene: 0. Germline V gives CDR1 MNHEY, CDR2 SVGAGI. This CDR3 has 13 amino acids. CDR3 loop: CASSYGTGGEQYF. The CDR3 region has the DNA TGTGCCAGCAGTTACGGGACAGGGGGCGAGCAGTACTTC.

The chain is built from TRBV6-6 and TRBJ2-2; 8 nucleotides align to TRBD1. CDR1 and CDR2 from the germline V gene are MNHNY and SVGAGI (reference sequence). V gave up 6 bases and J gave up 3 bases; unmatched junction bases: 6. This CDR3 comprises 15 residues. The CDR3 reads CASRSGTGDTGELFF. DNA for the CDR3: TGTGCCAGCAGATCCGGGACAGGAGACACCGGGGAGCTGTTTTTT.